The T cell receptor (beta chain) described here comes from a study of T cell responses to AZD1222 COVID-19 vaccine. Method: immunoSEQ multiplex PCR; TCRdb's copy keeps in-frame clones and lacks some. The sample records more than 95,000 clones, roughly nine tenths being singletons. Study-wide findings and caveats: Repertoire sampling occurred only after the peak T cell response.

As to this clone: Antigen: not known.

Specimen: peripheral blood, collected on day 0 of AZD1222 vaccination. The sequence was collected from an adult in good health.

The CDR3 sequence is CASSQLTDRGLFSDRNQPQHF. CDR3 nucleotide sequence: TGCGCCAGCAGTCAACTTACGGACAGGGGGCTTTTTTCGGATCGCAATCAGCCCCAGCATTTT. The V and J genes are TRBV23-1 and TRBJ1-5, with 11 bases matching TRBD1. TRBV23-1 is an ORF, and what it does is uncertain. Trimming at V came to 2 bases and at J to 2 bases, leaving 17 bases not matched to a gene. The CDR3 loop spans 21 amino acids.